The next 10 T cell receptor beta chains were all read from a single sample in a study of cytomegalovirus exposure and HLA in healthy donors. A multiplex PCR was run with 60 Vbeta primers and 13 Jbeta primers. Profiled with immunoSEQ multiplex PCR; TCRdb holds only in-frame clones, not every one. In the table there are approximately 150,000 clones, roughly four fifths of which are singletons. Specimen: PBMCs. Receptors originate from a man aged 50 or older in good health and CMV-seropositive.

The CDR3 DNA is TGTGCCAGCTCACCTAGGACAGGGGGCCGATGTAGGGAGACCCAGTACTTC. Its protein is CASSPRTGGRCRETQYF. The chain recombines TRBV18 with TRBJ2-5; the match to TRBD1 covers 11 bases. Unmatched junction bases numbered 11, after V lost 3 bases and J lost 5 bases. This CDR3 region has 17 residues. From germline, CDR1 is KGHSH and CDR2 LQKENI.

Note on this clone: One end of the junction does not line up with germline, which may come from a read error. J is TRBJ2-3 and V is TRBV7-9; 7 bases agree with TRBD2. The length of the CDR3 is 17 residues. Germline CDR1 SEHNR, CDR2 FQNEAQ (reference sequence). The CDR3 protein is CSSSIAGDRPSTDTQYF. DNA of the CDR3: TGTTCCAGCAGCATTGCGGGGGACCGACCTAGCACAGATACGCAGTATTTT.

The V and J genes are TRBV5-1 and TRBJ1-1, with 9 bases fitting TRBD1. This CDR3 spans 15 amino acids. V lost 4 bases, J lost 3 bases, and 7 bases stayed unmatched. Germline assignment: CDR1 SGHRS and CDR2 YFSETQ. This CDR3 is CASSRIQGADTEAFF. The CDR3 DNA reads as TGCGCCAGCAGCAGGATACAGGGGGCCGACACTGAAGCTTTCTTT.

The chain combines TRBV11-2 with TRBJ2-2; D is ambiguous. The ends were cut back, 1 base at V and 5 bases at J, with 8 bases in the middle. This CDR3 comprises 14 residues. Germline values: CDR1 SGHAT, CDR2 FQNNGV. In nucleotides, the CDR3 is TGTGCCAGCAGCTTAGTCCAGTTTACCGGGGAGCTGTTTTTT. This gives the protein CASSLVQFTGELFF.

The CDR3 coding sequence is TGTGCCAGCTCCTATTCAGAGGAGGGTCACTATGGCTACACCTTC. It encodes CASSYSEEGHYGYTF. The chain uses TRBV18 and TRBJ1-2; D call uncertain. V was trimmed by 6 bases and J by 3 bases, leaving 17 bases between them. Per germline, CDR1 KGHSH and CDR2 LQKENI. The CDR3 length is 15 residues. The full variable domain, rest sourced from reference TRBV18 and TRBJ1-2, is NAGVMQNPRHLVRRRGQEARLRCSPMKGHSHVYWYRQLPEEGLKFMVYLQKENIIDESGMPKERFSAEFPKEGPSILRIQQVVRGDSAAYFCASSYSEEGHYGYTFGSGTRLTVV.

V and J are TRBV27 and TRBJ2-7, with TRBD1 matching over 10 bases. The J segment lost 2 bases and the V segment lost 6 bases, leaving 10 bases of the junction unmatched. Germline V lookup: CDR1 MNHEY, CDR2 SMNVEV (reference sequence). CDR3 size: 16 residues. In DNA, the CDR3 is TGTGCCAGCAGCCGACAGGGGGCGCATGTTCCCTACGAGCAGTACTTC. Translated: CASSRQGAHVPYEQYF.

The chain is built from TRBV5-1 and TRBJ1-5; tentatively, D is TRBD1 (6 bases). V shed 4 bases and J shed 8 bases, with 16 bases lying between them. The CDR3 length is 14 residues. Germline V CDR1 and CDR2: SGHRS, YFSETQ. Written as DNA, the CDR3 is TGCGCCAGCAGCCCGGCGGGGGGCAGTGAGCCCCAGCATTTT. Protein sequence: CASSPAGGSEPQHF.

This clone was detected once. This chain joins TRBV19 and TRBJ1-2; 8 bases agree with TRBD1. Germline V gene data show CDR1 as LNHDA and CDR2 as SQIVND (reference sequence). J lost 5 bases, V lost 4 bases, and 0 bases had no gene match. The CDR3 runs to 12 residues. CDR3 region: CASSRTGYGYTF. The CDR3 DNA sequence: TGTGCCAGTAGTAGGACAGGGTATGGCTACACCTTC.

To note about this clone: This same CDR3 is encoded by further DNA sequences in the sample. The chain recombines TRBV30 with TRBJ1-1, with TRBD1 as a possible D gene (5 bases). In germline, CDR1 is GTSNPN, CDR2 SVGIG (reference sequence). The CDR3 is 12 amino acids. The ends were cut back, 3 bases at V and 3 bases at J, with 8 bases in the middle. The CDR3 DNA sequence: TGTGCCTGGAGGTGGGGGGACACTGAAGCTTTCTTT. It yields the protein CAWRWGDTEAFF.

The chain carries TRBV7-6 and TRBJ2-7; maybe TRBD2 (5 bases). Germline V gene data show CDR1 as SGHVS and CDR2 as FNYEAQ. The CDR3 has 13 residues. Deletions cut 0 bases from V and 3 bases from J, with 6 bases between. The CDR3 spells CASSLAGSYEQYF. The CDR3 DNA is TGTGCCAGCAGCTTAGCAGGGAGCTACGAGCAGTACTTC.